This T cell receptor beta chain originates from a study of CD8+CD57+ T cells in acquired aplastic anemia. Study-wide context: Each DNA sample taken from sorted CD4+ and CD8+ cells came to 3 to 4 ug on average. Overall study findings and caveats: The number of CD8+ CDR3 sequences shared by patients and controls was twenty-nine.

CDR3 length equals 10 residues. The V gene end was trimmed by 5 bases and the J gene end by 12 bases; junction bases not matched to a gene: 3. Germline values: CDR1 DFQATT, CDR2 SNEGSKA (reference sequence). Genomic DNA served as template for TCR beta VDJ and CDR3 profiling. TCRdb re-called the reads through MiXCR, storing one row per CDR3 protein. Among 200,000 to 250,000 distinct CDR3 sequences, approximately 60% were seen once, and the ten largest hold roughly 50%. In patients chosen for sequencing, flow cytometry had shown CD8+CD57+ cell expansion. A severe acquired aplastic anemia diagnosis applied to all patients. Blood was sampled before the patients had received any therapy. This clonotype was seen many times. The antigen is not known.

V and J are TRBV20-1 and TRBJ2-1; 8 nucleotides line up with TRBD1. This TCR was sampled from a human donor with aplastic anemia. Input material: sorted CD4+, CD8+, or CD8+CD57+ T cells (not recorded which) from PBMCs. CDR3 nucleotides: TGCAGTGCTCCCGGGACAGGGCAGTTCTTC. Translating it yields CSAPGTGQFF.